These 30 T cell receptor beta chains share one sample of origin, sequenced in a study of human T cells and chemical hapten exposure. Time point in this sample: patch test 3, about 24 weeks after DPC sensitization. Noted treatment: therapeutic diphenylcyclopropenone sensitization with weekly scalp DPC. Each CDR3 protein gets one entry after TCRdb re-called the RACE reads with MiXCR. The table has more than 150,000 distinct CDR3 sequences, about 22% seen once; the top ten hold about 2.3%. The sequencing used whole blood, collected in connection with sensitization to the hapten diphenylcyclopropenone (DPC). All receptors come from a woman between 40 and 50 years old with alopecia areata. Some clones in this sample may be carry-over from other donors' samples.

CDR3 coding DNA: TGTGCCAGCAGCTTAGAACTAGCGGGCAGTGAGCAGTTCTTC. Translated, it gives CASSLELAGSEQFF. J is TRBJ2-1 and V is TRBV7-9, with 9 bases fitting TRBD2. In germline, CDR1 is SEHNR, CDR2 FQNEAQ (reference sequence). The V segment lost 1 base and the J segment 9 bases; nucleotides outside the gene matches: 4. CDR3 size: 14 residues.

This clonotype was observed a few times. V and J are TRBV27 and TRBJ2-3, with D perhaps matching TRBD1 or TRBD2 (5 bases each). The germline V gene has CDR1 MNHEY and CDR2 SMNVEV (reference sequence). CDR3 size: 15 residues. Trimming cost V 5 bases and J 8 bases, with 20 bases left between them. CDR3 DNA: TGTGCCAGCAGTGACCGGGACCAGAGTTGGTCTACGCAGTATTTT. Residues: CASSDRDQSWSTQYF.

The V call is TRBV9, the J call TRBJ1-5; TRBD1 aligns across 10 bases. Germline CDR1 reads SGDLS; CDR2 reads YYNGEE. This CDR3 is built from 16 residues. V dropped 0 bases and J dropped 3; count of bases not matched to a gene: 3. CDR3 bases: TGTGCCAGCAGCGTAGGAGGACAGGGGGACAATCAGCCCCAGCATTTT. Protein product: CASSVGGQGDNQPQHF.

The gene calls are TRBV5-1 and TRBJ1-2; TRBD1 matches 7 bases. Germline values: CDR1 SGHRS, CDR2 YFSETQ. There are 14 residues in the CDR3. The V segment lost 3 bases and the J segment 2 bases; nucleotides outside the gene matches: 4. CDR3 bases: TGCGCCAGCAGCTGGGGGGACAGAAACTATGGCTACACCTTC. This gives the protein CASSWGDRNYGYTF. The full variable domain, its missing parts supplied by reference TRBV5-1 and TRBJ1-2, is KAGVTQTPRYLIKTRGQQVTLSCSPISGHRSVSWYQQTPGQGLQFLFEYFSETQRNKGNFPGRFSGRQFSNSRSEMNVSTLELGDSALYLCASSWGDRNYGYTFGSGTRLTVV.

The chain combines TRBV4-1 with TRBJ1-4; no firm D call. The CDR3 has 13 amino acids. The V gene lost 2 bases and the J gene lost 6 bases, with 7 bases spanning the gap. Per germline, CDR1 MGHRA and CDR2 YSYEKL. The CDR3: CASSQLRDEKLFF. CDR3 bases: TGCGCCAGCAGCCAATTGCGGGATGAAAAACTGTTTTTT.

The chain carries TRBV12-3 or TRBV12-4 and TRBJ2-3, with 12 bases that match TRBD2. The CDR3 is 16 amino acids. With 7 bases clipped from V and 6 bases from J, the junction kept 11 bases outside the gene matches. CDR3 in amino acids: CASTPQLAGGLDTQYF. The CDR3 nucleotides are TGTGCCAGCACCCCCCAACTAGCGGGAGGATTGGATACGCAGTATTTT.

The rearrangement links TRBV7-2 to TRBJ1-5; D ambiguous. Germline values: CDR1 SGHTA, CDR2 FQGNSA. Trimming left V 3 bases short and J 6 bases short, with 6 bases between. The CDR3 length is 12 residues. The CDR3 loop is CASSFLGQPQHF. DNA for the CDR3: TGTGCCAGCAGCTTCCTGGGTCAGCCCCAGCATTTT.

The chain employs TRBV3-1 and TRBJ1-2; D is possibly TRBD1 (5 bases). With 0 bases removed from V and 5 bases from J, the gap between germline ends came to 10 bases. The germline V gene encodes CDR1 LGHDT and CDR2 YNNKEL (reference sequence). This CDR3 has 14 amino acids. This chain's CDR3 is CASSQDGAAYGYTF. Here the CDR3 DNA reads TGTGCCAGCAGCCAAGATGGGGCAGCTTATGGCTACACCTTC.

The chain joins TRBV6-5 to TRBJ2-2, with D possibly matching TRBD1 (5 bases). This CDR3 contains 15 residues. The V gene's germline CDR1 is MNHEY and CDR2 SVGAGI. V was clipped by 7 bases and J by 3 bases, with 15 bases between them. CDR3 nucleotide sequence: TGTGCCAGCAAGGACGCCAAAGGGGACACCGGGGAGCTGTTTTTT. Protein product: CASKDAKGDTGELFF.

This clonotype was seen a handful of times. The rearrangement joins TRBV5-1 to TRBJ1-1, with a tentative D call TRBD1 (5 bases). The V end lost 1 base, the J end lost 7 bases, and 8 bases lay between the germline ends. This CDR3 has 12 residues. Germline CDR1 is SGHRS and CDR2 is YFSETQ. CDR3 region: CASSLRRGEAFF. As DNA, the CDR3 is TGCGCCAGCAGCTTGAGAAGGGGTGAAGCTTTCTTT.

The chain links TRBV20-1 to TRBJ2-1; tentative D call: TRBD2 (6 bases). The length of the CDR3 is 18 residues. Trimming removed 3 bases at V and 3 bases at J, with 24 bases between. Germline CDR1 reads DFQATT; CDR2 reads SNEGSKA (reference sequence). The CDR3 reads CSASRVDSGQSLYNEQFF. The DNA of the CDR3 is TGCAGTGCTAGTCGGGTGGATAGCGGCCAATCACTCTACAATGAGCAGTTCTTC.

This clonotype has a handful of counts. The V gene is TRBV12-3 or TRBV12-4, the J gene TRBJ1-1; the D gene is possibly TRBD1 (5 bases). Trimming left V 3 bases short and J 0 bases short, with 8 bases between. The CDR3 sequence is 14 residues long. CDR3 nucleotides: TGTGCCAGCAGTTTCTCAGGGTTGAACACTGAAGCTTTCTTT. The encoded protein is CASSFSGLNTEAFF.

This clonotype occurred once. The rearrangement links TRBV20-1 to TRBJ2-3; D call uncertain. V was shortened by 0 bases and J by 3 bases, with 7 bases between the two germline ends. The germline V gene encodes CDR1 DFQATT and CDR2 SNEGSKA (reference sequence). This CDR3 comprises 13 residues. In DNA, the CDR3 is TGCAGTGCTAGAGAGGCGCGAACAGATACGCAGTATTTT. Its protein is CSAREARTDTQYF.

The chain uses TRBV6-1 and TRBJ1-2; no firm D call. Germline lookup yields CDR1 MNHNS and CDR2 SASEGT. V lost 3 bases, J lost 4 bases, and 9 bases lay in between. The CDR3 length is 13 residues. The CDR3 bases are TGTGCCAGCAGTGAGACAAGGCCCTATGGCTACACCTTC. Its protein product is CASSETRPYGYTF.

This clonotype has ten or more counts. This chain connects TRBV20-1 to TRBJ1-3, with no clear D. Per the germline V gene, CDR1 is DFQATT and CDR2 is SNEGSKA (reference sequence). V was trimmed by 0 bases and J by 0 bases, leaving 6 bases between them. The CDR3 covers 14 residues. CDR3 in amino acids: CSAREGGSGNTIYF. Written as DNA, the CDR3 is TGCAGTGCTAGAGAGGGCGGCTCTGGAAACACCATATATTTT.

The V call is TRBV27, the J call TRBJ2-3, with D maybe TRBD2 (6 bases). Germline V gene sequence: CDR1 MNHEY, CDR2 SMNVEV (reference sequence). The CDR3 extends over 16 amino acids. The germline V and J ends were trimmed by 2 bases and 0 bases, with 12 bases remaining between them. CDR3 loop: CASSLNLASSTDTQYF. CDR3 bases: TGTGCCAGCAGTTTAAACCTAGCGTCTAGCACAGATACGCAGTATTTT.

This clonotype was counted only a few times. V and J are TRBV4-2 and TRBJ2-7; no reliable D call. The length of the CDR3 is 16 residues. The V and J ends lost 0 bases and 0 bases respectively, with 12 bases between them. Germline lookup yields CDR1 LGHNA and CDR2 YNFKEQ. CDR3 DNA sequence: TGTGCCAGCAGCCAAGAAGCTGCGGTCCGCTCCTACGAGCAGTACTTC. Amino acid sequence: CASSQEAAVRSYEQYF.

This clonotype has ten or more counts. The genes are TRBV28 and TRBJ1-6; D call uncertain. CDR3 length equals 15 residues. CDR1 and CDR2 from the germline V gene are MDHEN and SYDVKM. The V gene lost 5 bases and the J gene lost 8 bases, with 16 bases spanning the gap. In DNA form, the CDR3 reads TGTGCCAGCAGTCCTCGGGTCTTATGGCATTCACCCCTCCACTTT. It codes for CASSPRVLWHSPLHF.

The chain employs TRBV7-2 and TRBJ1-3; TRBD1 agrees at 12 bases. CDR3 length: 18 residues. Germline CDR1 is SGHTA and CDR2 is FQGNSA. Losses at the gene ends were 5 bases for V and 3 bases for J; bases not matched to a gene: 11. The CDR3 DNA reads as TGTGCCAGCAGCAAATGGGGGGGACAGGGGGCGAGTGGAAACACCATATATTTT. It is translated as CASSKWGGQGASGNTIYF.

This clonotype was observed a few times. The chain combines TRBV29-1 with TRBJ2-1; a possible D gene is TRBD2 (6 bases). Per the germline V gene, CDR1 is SQVTM and CDR2 is ANQGSEA. The length of the CDR3 is 14 residues. Trimming shortened V by 5 bases and J by 3 bases, and 14 bases separated the two germline ends. DNA of the CDR3: TGCAGCGTTCCTTTAGTCGGGGGCTACAATGAGCAGTTCTTC. Protein: CSVPLVGGYNEQFF.

This clonotype was observed a handful of times. The chain links TRBV28 to TRBJ1-1; a possible D gene is TRBD1 (6 bases). Germline CDR1 and CDR2: MDHEN and SYDVKM. V was cut by 6 bases and J by 8 bases, with 16 bases left in between. The CDR3 runs to 13 residues. The CDR3: CASSYWRGAEAFF. The CDR3 DNA follows: TGTGCCAGCAGCTATTGGAGGGGGGCCGAAGCTTTCTTT.

This chain links TRBV7-2 with TRBJ2-1; 13 positions match TRBD2. This CDR3 has 14 amino acids. V lost 6 bases and J lost 8; bases outside the gene matches: 4. In germline, CDR1 is SGHTA, CDR2 FQGNSA. The CDR3 is CASSSGLAGDEQFF. CDR3 bases: TGTGCCAGCAGTTCCGGACTAGCGGGGGATGAGCAGTTCTTC. Supplemented by reference TRBV7-2 and TRBJ2-1, the full variable domain reads GAGVSQSPSNKVTEKGKDVELRCDPISGHTALYWYRQSLGQGLEFLIYFQGNSAPDKSGLPSDRFSAERTGGSVSTLTIQRTQQEDSAVYLCASSSGLAGDEQFFGPGTRLTVL.

This rearrangement joins TRBV7-2 to TRBJ2-1, with D uncertain. Germline V gene sequence: CDR1 SGHTA, CDR2 FQGNSA. Trimming took 3 bases from V and 8 from J, leaving 5 bases between them. The CDR3 sequence is 11 residues long. CDR3: CASSFADEQFF. CDR3 nucleotide sequence: TGTGCCAGCAGCTTCGCGGATGAGCAGTTCTTC.

The rearrangement links TRBV6-2 or TRBV6-3 to TRBJ2-3; 7 bases are a match to TRBD2. Germline V lookup: CDR1 MNHEY, CDR2 SVGEGT. The CDR3 is 17 residues long. The ends lost 4 bases at V and 2 bases at J; junction bases unmatched: 12. The DNA for the CDR3 is TGTGCCAGCAGTTTATTCGGGGCTAGCGGAGTCACAGATACGCAGTATTTT. It translates to CASSLFGASGVTDTQYF.

V usage is TRBV10-3 and J usage is TRBJ2-1; D tentatively fits TRBD1 or TRBD2 (6 bases each). Per the germline V gene, CDR1 is ENHRY and CDR2 is SYGVKD. Trimming removed 11 bases from V and 8 bases from J, with 22 bases in between. There are 14 residues in the CDR3. The CDR3 region is CASGPQGRGDEQFF. CDR3 nucleotide sequence: TGTGCCTCGGGGCCCCAGGGAAGGGGGGATGAGCAGTTCTTC.

This clonotype was found a few times. J is TRBJ1-5 and V is TRBV19; 11 bases match TRBD1. This CDR3 has 15 residues. V lost 5 bases and J lost 4; bases outside the gene matches: 4. The V gene's germline CDR1 is LNHDA and CDR2 SQIVND (reference sequence). CDR3 amino acids: CASSSDRGPNQPQHF. The CDR3 bases are TGTGCCAGTAGTTCGGACAGGGGGCCAAATCAGCCCCAGCATTTT.

This clonotype was seen only a few times. This chain connects TRBV28 to TRBJ2-1; the match to TRBD2 covers 14 bases. This CDR3 region has 18 residues. Germline loops: CDR1 MDHEN, CDR2 SYDVKM. The V gene end was trimmed by 4 bases and the J gene end by 7 bases; junction bases not matched to a gene: 12. The CDR3 nucleotides read TGTGCCAGCAGTTACCCCCCGGGACTAGCGGGAGCCCCGAATGAGCAGTTCTTC. Its translation is CASSYPPGLAGAPNEQFF.

This clonotype was picked up a small number of times. The CDR3 DNA follows: TGTGCCAGCAGTTACTCGATCGCGGACGGTTCCTACGAGCAGTACTTC. Translation: CASSYSIADGSYEQYF. V gene TRBV6-5 combines with J gene TRBJ2-7; no definite D call. The CDR3 consists of 16 residues. Germline V gene sequence: CDR1 MNHEY, CDR2 SVGAGI. Trimming took 0 bases from V and 1 from J, leaving 13 bases between them.

The gene calls are TRBV20-1 and TRBJ1-4; 7 nucleotides agree with TRBD1. The CDR3 is 15 amino acids. V lost 0 bases and J lost 4; bases outside the gene matches: 5. Germline loops: CDR1 DFQATT, CDR2 SNEGSKA (reference sequence). CDR3 sequence reads: CSARDIRDSNEKLFF. CDR3 coding DNA: TGCAGTGCTAGAGATATCCGGGACAGTAATGAAAAACTGTTTTTT.

Only a few counts were recorded for this clonotype. The chain combines TRBV5-4 with TRBJ2-7; no clear D. The V end was cut by 0 bases, the J end by 2 bases, with 6 bases between. Germline assignment: CDR1 SGHNT and CDR2 YYREEE (reference sequence). CDR3 length: 13 amino acids. CDR3 sequence reads: CASSLGEAYEQYF. The CDR3 DNA follows: TGTGCCAGCAGCTTGGGAGAGGCCTACGAGCAGTACTTC.